The 5 T cell receptor beta chains listed next were all sequenced from one sample in a study of cytomegalovirus exposure and HLA in healthy donors. The data were produced by immunoSEQ multiplex PCR, yet TCRdb's version contains in-frame clones alone and is incomplete. This sample has fewer than 250,000 clones, with roughly 89% found just once. The specimen was PBMCs. These receptor sequences come from a man younger than 30 in good health and CMV-seronegative.

The chain carries TRBV6-5 and TRBJ2-3, with 12 bases aligning to TRBD2. The J segment lost 2 bases and the V segment lost 10 bases, leaving 4 bases of the junction unmatched. Germline V gives CDR1 MNHEY, CDR2 SVGAGI. The CDR3 contains 14 residues. The CDR3 DNA is TGTGCCACACGACTAGCGGGGGACACAGATACGCAGTATTTT. It specifies CATRLAGDTDTQYF.

There are a few counts of this clone. The rearrangement links TRBV7-8 to TRBJ1-4; 7 nucleotides match TRBD1. With V trimmed by 4 bases and J by 4 bases, 6 bases remained unmatched. CDR1 and CDR2 (germline): SGHVS, FQNEAQ. The CDR3 is 15 amino acids. DNA for the CDR3: TGTGCCAGCAGCTCTAGACAGGGAATTAATGAAAAACTGTTTTTT. Protein product: CASSSRQGINEKLFF.

This clone was observed a handful of times. The chain recombines TRBV5-1 with TRBJ1-1; D not certain. Germline-derived CDR1 and CDR2 are SGHRS and YFSETQ. This CDR3 comprises 11 residues. V was cut by 5 bases and J by 4 bases, with 6 bases left in between. The CDR3 spells CASREATEAFF. CDR3 nucleotide sequence: TGCGCCAGCAGAGAGGCCACTGAAGCTTTCTTT.

The rearrangement links TRBV2 to TRBJ1-1; D remains ambiguous. CDR1 SNHLY and CDR2 FYNNEI come from the germline V gene. Trimming removed 5 bases at V and 8 bases at J, with 18 bases between. The CDR3 is made up of 14 amino acids. Written as DNA, the CDR3 is TGTGCCAGCAGTAGCCCGGGAAGGACGGACGAAGCTTTCTTT. It translates to CASSSPGRTDEAFF.

The chain has TRBV4-3 and TRBJ2-1, with 8 bases lining up with TRBD1. Germline V lookup: CDR1 LGHNA, CDR2 YSLEER. With 3 bases clipped from V and 2 bases from J, the junction kept 6 bases outside the gene matches. This CDR3 spans 16 amino acids. CDR3 sequence reads: CASSHDPGGAYNEQFF. Here the CDR3 DNA reads TGCGCCAGCAGCCACGACCCAGGGGGCGCCTACAATGAGCAGTTCTTC.